These 27 T cell receptor beta chains originate from one sample sequenced in a study of blood T cell repertoires in COVID-19. The repertoire was sequenced with immunoSEQ multiplex PCR; TCRdb's copy has only in-frame clones and lacks some. The data hold approximately 130,000 clones, with around 83% observed a single time. The material sequenced was PBMCs or T cells enriched from blood (not recorded which). The receptors here all came from a man in his thirties or forties who had recovered from COVID-19.

This CDR3 is CASRDAYSNQPQHF. The CDR3, as DNA: TGTGCCAGCCGCGATGCGTATAGCAATCAGCCCCAGCATTTT. The V and J genes are TRBV2 and TRBJ1-5; D is undetermined. This CDR3 is 14 amino acids long. Germline V CDR1 and CDR2: SNHLY, FYNNEI. Trimming took 8 bases from V and 0 from J, leaving 11 bases between them.

This chain connects TRBV19 to TRBJ2-4, with 7 bases identical to TRBD2. Per germline, CDR1 LNHDA and CDR2 SQIVND (reference sequence). The CDR3 loop spans 16 amino acids. The V gene end was trimmed by 4 bases and the J gene end by 0 bases; junction bases not matched to a gene: 6. CDR3 amino acids: CASSSGLGLAKNIQYF. The CDR3 coding sequence is TGTGCCAGTAGTAGCGGACTAGGCCTAGCCAAAAACATTCAGTACTTC.

CDR3 sequence reads: CASSPAAAGYNEQFF. DNA of the CDR3: TGTGCCAGCTCACCTGCGGCGGCGGGATACAATGAGCAGTTCTTC. This chain uses TRBV18 with TRBJ2-1; D is possibly TRBD2 (6 bases). Germline V gene sequence: CDR1 KGHSH, CDR2 LQKENI. The ends were cut back, 3 bases at V and 4 bases at J, with 13 bases in the middle. The CDR3 spans 15 residues.

The V call is TRBV2, the J call TRBJ1-5; tentatively, D is TRBD1 (5 bases). The CDR3 extends over 15 amino acids. The ends were cut back, 7 bases at V and 0 bases at J, with 13 bases in the middle. Germline V gene data show CDR1 as SNHLY and CDR2 as FYNNEI. CDR3 amino acids: CASTYRGYSNQPQHF. In nucleotides, the CDR3 is TGTGCCAGCACCTACCGGGGGTATAGCAATCAGCCCCAGCATTTT.

The V gene is TRBV10-3, the J gene TRBJ1-1; TRBD1 aligns across 12 bases. The CDR3 runs to 12 residues. J was trimmed by 12 bases and V by 6 bases; bases with no gene match: 5. CDR1 is ENHRY and CDR2 is SYGVKD in the germline V gene. In nucleotides, the CDR3 is TGTGCCATCAGGCCGGGACAGGGGGCGACTTTCTTT. Translated, it gives CAIRPGQGATFF.

This clone was picked up one time. The chain employs TRBV19 and TRBJ1-6, with 9 bases matching TRBD1. Trimming took 4 bases from V and 8 from J; bases not matched to a gene: 3. The germline V gene has CDR1 LNHDA and CDR2 SQIVND (reference sequence). The CDR3 consists of 14 residues. CDR3 region: CASSTGQGHSPLHF. CDR3 DNA: TGTGCCAGTAGTACGGGACAGGGACATTCACCCCTCCACTTT.

The chain couples TRBV3-1 (or the pseudogene TRBV3-2) to TRBJ2-1; unclear D gene. The CDR3 extends over 15 amino acids. The V gene lost 0 bases and the J gene lost 0 bases, with 6 bases spanning the gap. Germline lookup yields CDR1 LGHDT and CDR2 YNNKEL (reference sequence). Written as DNA, the CDR3 is TGTGCCAGCAGCCAAGATTTACACTCCTACAATGAGCAGTTCTTC. Encoded protein: CASSQDLHSYNEQFF.

This chain joins TRBV3-1 (or the pseudogene TRBV3-2) and TRBJ2-1, with TRBD2 matching 13 bases. CDR1 is LGHDT, CDR2 YNNKEL, per germline (reference sequence). J lost 10 bases, V lost 5 bases, and 8 bases had no gene match. The CDR3 is 15 residues long. DNA for the CDR3: TGTGCCAGCAGCGAAGGACTAGCGGGAGTCATAGAGCAGTTCTTC. The encoded protein is CASSEGLAGVIEQFF.

The genes are TRBV10-3 and TRBJ1-3; D is unresolved. Germline-derived CDR1 and CDR2 are ENHRY and SYGVKD. V dropped 6 bases and J dropped 3 bases, with 15 bases sitting between them. The CDR3 consists of 15 residues. The CDR3 DNA reads TGTGCCATCAGGGACTCCGCCGGTGGTGGAAACACCATATATTTT. Encoded protein: CAIRDSAGGGNTIYF.

In this sample, this clone turned up once. Written as DNA, the CDR3 is TGTGCCAGCAGTTACTACGGGAACACAGATACGCAGTATTTT. It is translated as CASSYYGNTDTQYF. V gene TRBV6-2 or TRBV6-3 combines with J gene TRBJ2-3; possibly TRBD2 for D (5 bases). CDR3 size: 14 residues. CDR1 is MNHEY, CDR2 SVGEGT, per germline. Trimming took off 1 base at V and 2 bases at J, with 7 bases between the two ends.

The chain recombines TRBV4-1 with TRBJ1-2; D is possibly TRBD1 (5 bases). This CDR3 has 13 residues. From germline, CDR1 is MGHRA and CDR2 YSYEKL. Trimming took 5 bases from V and 5 from J, leaving 12 bases between them. DNA for the CDR3: TGCGCCAGCAGCACCCCGGGGGGTTATGGCTACACCTTC. Translated: CASSTPGGYGYTF.

The V and J genes are TRBV7-8 and TRBJ2-3; 7 nucleotides match TRBD1. The CDR3 contains 15 residues. J lost 2 bases, V lost 4 bases, and 6 bases had no gene match. Germline CDR1 SGHVS, CDR2 FQNEAQ. This chain's CDR3 is CASSSDRSLTDTQYF. The CDR3, as DNA: TGTGCCAGCAGCTCGGACAGGTCTCTCACAGATACGCAGTATTTT.

The chain is built from TRBV12-3 or TRBV12-4 and TRBJ2-2; D ambiguous. Trimming stripped 5 bases from V and 7 bases from J, with 11 bases between. The CDR3 covers 13 residues. The CDR3, as DNA: TGTGCCAGCAGTGGAGATAGTCTCGGGGAGCTGTTTTTT. This codes for CASSGDSLGELFF.

This rearrangement joins TRBV27 to TRBJ2-3; 7 bases agree with TRBD2. Germline V lookup: CDR1 MNHEY, CDR2 SMNVEV (reference sequence). The CDR3 consists of 15 residues. V lost 8 bases, J lost 0 bases, and 8 bases stayed unmatched. This CDR3 reads CASAGGGSSTDTQYF. For the CDR3, the DNA is TGTGCCAGCGCTGGGGGGGGTTCTAGCACAGATACGCAGTATTTT.

This chain connects TRBV7-9 to TRBJ2-1, with 8 bases lining up with TRBD2. V dropped 3 bases and J dropped 8; count of bases not matched to a gene: 12. From germline, CDR1 is SEHNR and CDR2 FQNEAQ (reference sequence). The CDR3 sequence is 16 residues long. The CDR3 loop is CASSFFLGTSLDEQFF. DNA for the CDR3: TGTGCCAGCAGCTTCTTCTTGGGGACTAGTCTGGATGAGCAGTTCTTC.

The CDR3 coding sequence is TGTGCCAGCAGTACTAAAACAGATACGCAGTATTTT. Translation gives CASSTKTDTQYF. The genes are TRBV25-1 and TRBJ2-3; D gene uncertain. Trimming pared 5 bases from V and 3 bases from J, leaving 6 bases between. CDR3 length: 12 amino acids. The germline V gene has CDR1 MGHDK and CDR2 SYGVNS. Together with reference TRBV25-1 and TRBJ2-3, the CDR3 gives the full variable domain: EADIYQTPRYLVIGTGKKITLECSQTMGHDKMYWYQQDPGMELHLIHYSYGVNSTEKGDLSSESTVSRIRTEHFPLTLESARPSHTSQYLCASSTKTDTQYFGPGTRLTVL.

The chain combines TRBV12-3 or TRBV12-4 with TRBJ1-2; D remains unclear. The CDR3 runs to 12 residues. The V and J ends lost 6 bases and 3 bases respectively, with 8 bases between them. The CDR3, as DNA: TGTGCCAGCAGCGGAGACCACTATGGCTACACCTTC. Its protein is CASSGDHYGYTF.

The chain has TRBV2 and TRBJ2-1, with D possibly being TRBD1 (6 bases). Trimming cost V 6 bases and J 0 bases, with 12 bases left between them. Germline V gene sequence: CDR1 SNHLY, CDR2 FYNNEI. The CDR3 covers 15 residues. The CDR3 DNA reads TGTGCCAGCAGGCCGCCGGACAGCTCCTACAATGAGCAGTTCTTC. Residues: CASRPPDSSYNEQFF.

This chain connects TRBV9 to TRBJ2-5, with unresolved D. Trimming removed 0 bases from V and 1 base from J, with 10 bases in between. Germline V CDR1 and CDR2: SGDLS, YYNGEE. This CDR3 region has 15 residues. The CDR3: CASSVGGLSQETQYF. DNA for the CDR3: TGTGCCAGCAGCGTAGGTGGCTTGTCCCAAGAGACCCAGTACTTC.

The chain links TRBV6-6 to TRBJ2-1; a possible D gene is TRBD2 (7 bases). With 5 bases removed from V and 8 bases from J, the gap between germline ends came to 22 bases. The CDR3 is 16 amino acids. The germline CDR1 and CDR2 sequences are MNHNY and SVGAGI (reference sequence). The CDR3 reads CASSRGGTGLPHEQFF. CDR3 nucleotide sequence: TGTGCCAGCAGTCGAGGGGGTACGGGACTACCTCATGAGCAGTTCTTC.

The chain carries TRBV2 and TRBJ2-7; a weak D match, TRBD2 (5 bases). The germline V and J ends were trimmed by 6 bases and 3 bases, with 12 bases remaining between them. Germline lookup yields CDR1 SNHLY and CDR2 FYNNEI. CDR3 length equals 13 residues. This CDR3 reads CASRPDGNYEQYV. CDR3 sequence (DNA): TGTGCCAGCAGACCCGACGGGAACTACGAGCAGTACGTC.

The chain combines TRBV10-3 with TRBJ2-1; 9 bases align to TRBD1. CDR3 length equals 17 residues. Per the germline V gene, CDR1 is ENHRY and CDR2 is SYGVKD. V gave up 4 bases and J gave up 8 bases; unmatched junction bases: 15. For the CDR3, the DNA is TGTGCCATCAGTGGAGGATTGGGGGACAGGGAGCGAGATGAGCAGTTCTTC. It encodes CAISGGLGDRERDEQFF.

V and J are TRBV6-6 and TRBJ2-1, with 15 bases identical to TRBD2. The CDR3 consists of 13 residues. CDR1 and CDR2 (germline): MNHNY, SVGAGI (reference sequence). Trimming cost V 11 bases and J 9 bases; bases outside gene matches: 5. This CDR3 is CACGLAGGFEQFF. The CDR3 DNA reads as TGTGCCTGCGGACTAGCGGGAGGGTTTGAGCAGTTCTTC.

This clone was counted only a few times. J is TRBJ1-5 and V is TRBV9; D is possibly TRBD1 (5 bases). The CDR3 sequence is 14 residues long. The germline V gene encodes CDR1 SGDLS and CDR2 YYNGEE. Trimming removed 3 bases from V and 0 bases from J, with 7 bases in between. In DNA form, the CDR3 reads TGTGCCAGCAGCGAGGGGTATAGCAATCAGCCCCAGCATTTT. Its protein product is CASSEGYSNQPQHF. Full variable domain (outside the CDR3, taken from reference TRBV9 and TRBJ1-5): DSGVTQTPKHLITATGQRVTLRCSPRSGDLSVYWYQQSLDQGLQFLIQYYNGEERAKGNILERFSAQQFPDLHSELNLSSLELGDSALYFCASSEGYSNQPQHFGDGTRLSIL.

V is TRBV14 and J is TRBJ1-1; D remains ambiguous. Trimming shortened V by 4 bases and J by 11 bases, and 17 bases separated the two germline ends. The germline V gene encodes CDR1 SGHDN and CDR2 FVKESK. The CDR3 is 13 amino acids. The CDR3 protein is CASSLTLSGWAFF. The CDR3 DNA reads TGTGCCAGCAGCCTTACTCTTAGCGGCTGGGCTTTCTTT. Filled out from reference TRBV14 and TRBJ1-1, the complete variable domain reads EAGVTQFPSHSVIEKGQTVTLRCDPISGHDNLYWYRRVMGKEIKFLLHFVKESKQDESGMPNNRFLAERTGGTYSTLKVQPAELEDSGVYFCASSLTLSGWAFFGQGTRLTVV.

This clone was detected only once. V is TRBV5-4 and J is TRBJ2-1; 7 bases map to TRBD2. This CDR3 contains 15 residues. Trimming removed 4 bases from V and 1 base from J; junction bases left unmatched: 5. In germline, CDR1 is SGHNT, CDR2 YYREEE (reference sequence). This CDR3 is CASSPSGSSYNEQFF. DNA of the CDR3: TGTGCCAGCAGCCCTAGCGGTTCGTCCTACAATGAGCAGTTCTTC. The full variable domain, its missing parts supplied by reference TRBV5-4 and TRBJ2-1, is ETGVTQSPTHLIKTRGQQVTLRCSSQSGHNTVSWYQQALGQGPQFIFQYYREEENGRGNFPPRFSGLQFPNYSSELNVNALELDDSALYLCASSPSGSSYNEQFFGPGTRLTVL.

The V call is TRBV7-9, the J call TRBJ2-3, with a possible D match to TRBD2 (6 bases). The V gene's germline CDR1 is SEHNR and CDR2 FQNEAQ (reference sequence). V gave up 5 bases and J gave up 1 base, with 13 bases separating them. This CDR3 has 15 residues. CDR3 sequence: CASSPPPSGTDTQYF. Written as DNA, the CDR3 is TGTGCCAGCAGCCCGCCTCCTAGCGGCACAGATACGCAGTATTTT.